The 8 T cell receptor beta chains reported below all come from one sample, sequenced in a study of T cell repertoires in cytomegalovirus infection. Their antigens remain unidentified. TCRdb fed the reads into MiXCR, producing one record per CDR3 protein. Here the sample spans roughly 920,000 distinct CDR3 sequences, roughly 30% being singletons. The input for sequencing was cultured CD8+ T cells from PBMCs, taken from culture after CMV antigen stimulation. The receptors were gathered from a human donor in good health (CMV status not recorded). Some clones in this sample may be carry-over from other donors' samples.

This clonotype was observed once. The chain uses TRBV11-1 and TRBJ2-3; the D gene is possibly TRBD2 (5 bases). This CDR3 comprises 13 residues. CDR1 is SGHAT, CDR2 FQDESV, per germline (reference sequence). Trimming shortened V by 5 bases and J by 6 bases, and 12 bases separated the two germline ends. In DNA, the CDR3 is TGTGCCAGCAGCGACCCTAGCATGGATACGCAGTATTTT. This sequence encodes CASSDPSMDTQYF.

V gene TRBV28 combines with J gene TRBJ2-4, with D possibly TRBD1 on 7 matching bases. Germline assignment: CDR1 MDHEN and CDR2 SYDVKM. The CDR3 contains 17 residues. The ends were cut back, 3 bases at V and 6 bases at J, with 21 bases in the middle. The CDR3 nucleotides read TGTGCCAGCAGTTTGGCCAACTATTACAGGGGAGGAAACATTCAGTACTTC. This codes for CASSLANYYRGGNIQYF.

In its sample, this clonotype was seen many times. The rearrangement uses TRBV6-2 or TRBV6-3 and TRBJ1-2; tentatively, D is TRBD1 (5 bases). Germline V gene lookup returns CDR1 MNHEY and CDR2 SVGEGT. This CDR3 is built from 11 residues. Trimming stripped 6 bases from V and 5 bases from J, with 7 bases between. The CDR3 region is CASRGPYGYTF. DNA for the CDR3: TGTGCCAGCAGGGGACCGTATGGCTACACCTTC.

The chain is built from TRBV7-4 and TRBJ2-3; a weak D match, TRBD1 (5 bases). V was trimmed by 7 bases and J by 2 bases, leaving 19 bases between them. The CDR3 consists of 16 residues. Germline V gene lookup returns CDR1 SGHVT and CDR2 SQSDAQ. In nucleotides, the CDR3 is TGTGCCAGCACCGGACAAAGGCAGGGTCACACAGATACGCAGTATTTT. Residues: CASTGQRQGHTDTQYF.

This CDR3 reads CSARDNGLSYEQYF. In DNA, the CDR3 is TGCAGTGCTAGAGATAACGGACTCTCCTACGAGCAGTACTTC. J is TRBJ2-7 and V is TRBV20-1; D might be TRBD2 (5 bases). This CDR3 contains 14 residues. From germline, CDR1 is DFQATT and CDR2 SNEGSKA (reference sequence). The germline V and J ends were trimmed by 0 bases and 0 bases, with 9 bases remaining between them.

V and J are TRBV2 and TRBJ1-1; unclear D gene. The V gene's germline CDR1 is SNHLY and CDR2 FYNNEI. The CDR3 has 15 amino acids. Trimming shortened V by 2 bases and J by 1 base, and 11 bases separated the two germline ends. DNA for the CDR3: TGTGCCAGCAGTGAACTTAGGGATCCGAACACTGAAGCTTTCTTT. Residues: CASSELRDPNTEAFF.

The CDR3 region is CASSLVPPGRGAGDTQYF. Written as DNA, the CDR3 is TGTGCCAGCAGTTTAGTCCCCCCGGGGCGGGGGGCGGGTGATACGCAGTATTTT. The V call is TRBV12-3 or TRBV12-4, the J call TRBJ2-3, with 8 bases lining up with TRBD2. The CDR3 length is 18 residues. The trim removed 1 base at V and 6 bases at J, leaving 15 bases unmatched.

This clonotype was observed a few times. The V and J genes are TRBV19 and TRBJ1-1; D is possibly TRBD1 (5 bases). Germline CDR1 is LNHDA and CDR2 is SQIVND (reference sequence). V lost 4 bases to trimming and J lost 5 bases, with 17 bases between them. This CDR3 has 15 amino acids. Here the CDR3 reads CASSRPGTPETEAFF. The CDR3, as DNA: TGTGCCAGTAGTAGGCCCGGGACCCCAGAAACTGAAGCTTTCTTT.